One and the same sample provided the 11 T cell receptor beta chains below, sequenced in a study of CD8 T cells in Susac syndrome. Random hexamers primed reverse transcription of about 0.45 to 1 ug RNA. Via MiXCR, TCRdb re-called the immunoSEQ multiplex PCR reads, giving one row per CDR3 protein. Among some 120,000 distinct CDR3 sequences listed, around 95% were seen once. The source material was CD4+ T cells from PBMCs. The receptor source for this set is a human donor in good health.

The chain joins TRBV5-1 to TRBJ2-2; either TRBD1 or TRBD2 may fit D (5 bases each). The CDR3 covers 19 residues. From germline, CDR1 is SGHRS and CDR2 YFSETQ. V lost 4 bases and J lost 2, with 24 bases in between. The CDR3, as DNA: TGCGCCAGCAGCGTGGTCCGATCAGGGATCGGGATCAACACCGGGGAGCTGTTTTTT. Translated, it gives CASSVVRSGIGINTGELFF. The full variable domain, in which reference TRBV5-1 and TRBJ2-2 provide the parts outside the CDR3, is KAGVTQTPRYLIKTRGQQVTLSCSPISGHRSVSWYQQTPGQGLQFLFEYFSETQRNKGNFPGRFSGRQFSNSRSEMNVSTLELGDSALYLCASSVVRSGIGINTGELFFGEGSRLTVL.

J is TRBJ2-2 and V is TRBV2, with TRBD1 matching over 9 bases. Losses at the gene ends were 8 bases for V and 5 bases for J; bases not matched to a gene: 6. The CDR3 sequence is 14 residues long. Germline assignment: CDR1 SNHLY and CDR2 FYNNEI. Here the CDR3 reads CASGSGQGTGELFF. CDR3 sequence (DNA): TGTGCCAGCGGGTCGGGACAGGGAACCGGGGAGCTGTTTTTT. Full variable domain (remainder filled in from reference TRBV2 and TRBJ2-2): EPEVTQTPSHQVTQMGQEVILRCVPISNHLYFYWYRQILGQKVEFLVSFYNNEISEKSEIFDDQFSVERPDGSNFTLKIRSTKLEDSAMYFCASGSGQGTGELFFGEGSRLTVL.

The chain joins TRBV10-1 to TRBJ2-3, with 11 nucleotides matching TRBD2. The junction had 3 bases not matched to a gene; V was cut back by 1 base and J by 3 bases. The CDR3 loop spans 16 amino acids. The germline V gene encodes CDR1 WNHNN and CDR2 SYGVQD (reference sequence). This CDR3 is CASSEWASGRTDTQYF. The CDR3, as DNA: TGCGCCAGCAGTGAGTGGGCTAGCGGGAGGACAGATACGCAGTATTTT.

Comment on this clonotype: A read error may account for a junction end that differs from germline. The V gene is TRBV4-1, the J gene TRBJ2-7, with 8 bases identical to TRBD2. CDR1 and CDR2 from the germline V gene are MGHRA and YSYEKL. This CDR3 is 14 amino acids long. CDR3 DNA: TGCGCCAGCAGCCAAGATACCGAGAGCGGGAGCAGGCACTTC. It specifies CASSQDTESGSRHF.

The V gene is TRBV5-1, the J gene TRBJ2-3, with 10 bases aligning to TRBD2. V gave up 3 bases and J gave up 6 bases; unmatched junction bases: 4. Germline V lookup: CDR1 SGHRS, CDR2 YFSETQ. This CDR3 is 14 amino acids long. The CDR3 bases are TGCGCCAGCAGCTCTGGACTAGCGGTGGATACGCAGTATTTT. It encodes CASSSGLAVDTQYF.

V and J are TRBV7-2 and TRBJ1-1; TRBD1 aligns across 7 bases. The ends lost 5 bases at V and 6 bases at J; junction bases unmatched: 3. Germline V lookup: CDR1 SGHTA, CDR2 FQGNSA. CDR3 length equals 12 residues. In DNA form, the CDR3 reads TGTGCCAGCAGCCCGCAGGGGGCTGAAGCTTTCTTT. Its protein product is CASSPQGAEAFF. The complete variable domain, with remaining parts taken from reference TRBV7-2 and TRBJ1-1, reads GAGVSQSPSNKVTEKGKDVELRCDPISGHTALYWYRQSLGQGLEFLIYFQGNSAPDKSGLPSDRFSAERTGGSVSTLTIQRTQQEDSAVYLCASSPQGAEAFFGQGTRLTVV.

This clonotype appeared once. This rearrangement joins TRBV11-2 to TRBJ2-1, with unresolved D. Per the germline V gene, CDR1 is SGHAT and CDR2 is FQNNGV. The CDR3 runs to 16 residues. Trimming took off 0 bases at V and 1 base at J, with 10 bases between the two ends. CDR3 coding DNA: TGTGCCAGCAGCTTAGATCAAGGGTATTCCTACAATGAGCAGTTCTTC. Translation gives CASSLDQGYSYNEQFF.

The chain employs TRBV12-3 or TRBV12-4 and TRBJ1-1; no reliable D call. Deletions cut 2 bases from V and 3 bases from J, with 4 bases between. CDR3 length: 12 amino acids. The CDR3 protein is CASSLSYTEAFF. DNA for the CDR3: TGTGCCAGCAGTTTATCTTACACTGAAGCTTTCTTT.

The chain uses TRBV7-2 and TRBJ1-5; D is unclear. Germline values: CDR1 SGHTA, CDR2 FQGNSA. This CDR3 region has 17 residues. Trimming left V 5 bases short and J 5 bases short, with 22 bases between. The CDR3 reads CASSDRAPPRIHQPQHF. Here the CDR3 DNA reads TGTGCCAGCAGCGACCGGGCCCCCCCAAGAATCCATCAGCCCCAGCATTTT.

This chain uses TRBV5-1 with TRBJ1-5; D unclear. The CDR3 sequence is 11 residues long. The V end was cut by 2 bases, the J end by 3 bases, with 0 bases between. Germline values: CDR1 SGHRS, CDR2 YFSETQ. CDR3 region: CASSFNQPQHF. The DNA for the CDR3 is TGCGCCAGCAGCTTCAATCAGCCCCAGCATTTT.

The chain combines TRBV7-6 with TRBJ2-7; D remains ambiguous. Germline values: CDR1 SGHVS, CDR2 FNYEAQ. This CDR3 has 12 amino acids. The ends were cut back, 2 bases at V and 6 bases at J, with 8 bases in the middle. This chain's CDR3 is CASSLMLGEQYF. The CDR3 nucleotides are TGTGCCAGCAGCTTAATGTTGGGCGAGCAGTACTTC.